The 8 T cell receptor beta chains presented below share a single source sample, sequenced in a study of CD8 T cells in Susac syndrome. An input of roughly 0.5 to 1 ug of RNA was subjected to reverse transcription using random hexamers. MiXCR, run by TCRdb on the immunoSEQ multiplex PCR reads, gives a single entry per CDR3 protein. The table shows around 130,000 distinct CDR3 sequences, with 80% to 85% occurring only once. The sample taken for sequencing was CD8+ T cells from PBMCs. The source of these receptors is a human donor with multiple sclerosis.

The chain recombines TRBV5-5 with TRBJ1-4; no clear D gene. The germline V and J ends were trimmed by 0 bases and 6 bases, with 9 bases remaining between them. The CDR3 length is 14 residues. Per the germline V gene, CDR1 is SGHKS and CDR2 is YYEKEE (reference sequence). The CDR3 protein is CASSLAGDYEKLFF. CDR3 nucleotide sequence: TGTGCCAGCAGCTTGGCTGGGGATTATGAAAAACTGTTTTTT.

The chain carries TRBV6-2 or TRBV6-3 and TRBJ1-5; D gene ambiguous. The germline V gene has CDR1 MNHEY and CDR2 SVGEGT. This CDR3 spans 14 amino acids. V lost 2 bases, J lost 3 bases, and 8 bases lay in between. The CDR3 region has the DNA TGTGCCAGCAGTTACATCCCAGTCAATCAGCCCCAGCATTTT. Translating gives CASSYIPVNQPQHF.

The V gene is TRBV7-2, the J gene TRBJ2-1, with 7 bases lining up with TRBD1. J was trimmed by 3 bases and V by 8 bases; bases with no gene match: 13. CDR3 length: 16 amino acids. Germline CDR1 reads SGHTA; CDR2 reads FQGNSA. CDR3 coding DNA: TGTGCCAGCTCTCAACAGGGGCTAGCAGGCTACAATGAGCAGTTCTTC. Its translation: CASSQQGLAGYNEQFF.

This clonotype was seen only once. The V call is TRBV30, the J call TRBJ1-1, with D possibly matching TRBD1 (5 bases). Trimming removed 3 bases at V and 8 bases at J, with 10 bases between. Germline CDR1 GTSNPN, CDR2 SVGIG (reference sequence). CDR3 length: 11 residues. The CDR3 loop reads CAWRLGPEAFF. DNA for the CDR3: TGTGCCTGGAGATTGGGGCCCGAAGCTTTCTTT.

The V call is TRBV4-2, the J call TRBJ2-5, with a tentative D call TRBD2 (5 bases). Trimming took 0 bases from V and 4 from J, leaving 12 bases between them. The CDR3 runs 15 residues. CDR1 is LGHNA, CDR2 YNFKEQ, per germline. As DNA, the CDR3 is TGTGCCAGCAGCCAAGATGAGGGCGGGCGAGAGACCCAGTACTTC. Translated, it gives CASSQDEGGRETQYF.

The rearrangement joins TRBV20-1 to TRBJ2-3; 8 nucleotides align to TRBD2. The trim removed 4 bases at V and 5 bases at J, leaving 11 bases unmatched. The CDR3 length is 15 residues. The germline V gene has CDR1 DFQATT and CDR2 SNEGSKA (reference sequence). The CDR3 is CSANPKRGMEDTQYF. In nucleotides, the CDR3 is TGCAGTGCTAACCCCAAGCGGGGGATGGAAGATACGCAGTATTTT.

This sequence joins TRBV4-1 and TRBJ1-1; weak D call: TRBD1 (5 bases). The CDR3 is 12 residues long. The germline V and J ends were trimmed by 3 bases and 5 bases, with 7 bases remaining between them. Germline V CDR1 and CDR2: MGHRA, YSYEKL. This CDR3 is CASSQGVTEAFF. The CDR3 nucleotides read TGCGCCAGCAGCCAGGGGGTGACTGAAGCTTTCTTT.

V is TRBV4-1 and J is TRBJ2-1; 9 bases line up with TRBD1. CDR1 and CDR2 (germline): MGHRA, YSYEKL. V was pared by 4 bases and J by 7 bases, with 8 bases of the junction left unmatched. CDR3 size: 15 residues. DNA for the CDR3: TGCGCCAGCAGCCTGGGTGGGACAGGGTATAATGAGCAGTTCTTC. It specifies CASSLGGTGYNEQFF.